These 9 T cell receptor beta chains were all obtained from the same sample, sequenced in a study of response to subunit inactivated influenza vaccine. TCRdb analysed the RT-PCR reads with MiXCR anew, one entry per CDR3 protein. Altogether about 190,000 distinct CDR3 sequences are present, approximately 15% being singletons, with the ten largest covering under 30%. The sample in question was CD8+ T cells sorted from PBMCs, obtained roughly 5 days after vaccination. These receptors were collected from a man aged 50-60 years who received an inactivated influenza vaccine.

This clonotype was observed a handful of times. V and J are TRBV24-1 and TRBJ1-1, with a possible D match to TRBD1 (6 bases). The germline V gene has CDR1 KGHDR and CDR2 SFDVKD. V dropped 2 bases and J dropped 7 bases, with 10 bases sitting between them. This CDR3 is 13 amino acids long. The CDR3 loop reads CATSDSTRGEAFF. CDR3 DNA sequence: TGTGCCACCAGTGATTCTACCAGGGGTGAAGCTTTCTTT.

This clonotype was detected only a few times. The chain couples TRBV9 to TRBJ2-2; no firm D call. The CDR3 runs 13 residues. Germline-derived CDR1 and CDR2 are SGDLS and YYNGEE. The V gene lost 3 bases and the J gene lost 7 bases, with 10 bases spanning the gap. The CDR3 coding sequence is TGTGCCAGCAGCGCCGCGAGGAACGGGGAGCTGTTTTTT. It encodes CASSAARNGELFF.

The chain is built from TRBV29-1 and TRBJ2-1; 7 bases fit TRBD1. This CDR3 contains 14 residues. The V and J ends lost 4 bases and 3 bases, in that order; junction bases with no gene match: 6. Germline V lookup: CDR1 SQVTM, CDR2 ANQGSEA. CDR3 in DNA: TGCAGCGTTGCGCCGGGACAGAACTACAATGAGCAGTTCTTC. Its translation is CSVAPGQNYNEQFF.

This clonotype showed up just a few times. The chain employs TRBV7-2 and TRBJ2-5, with D unresolved. Germline V gives CDR1 SGHTA, CDR2 FQGNSA. V was pared by 1 base and J by 1 base, with 7 bases between. CDR3 size: 14 residues. The DNA for the CDR3 is TGTGCCAGCAGCTTAGTTTTGGTCCAAGAGACCCAGTACTTC. This gives the protein CASSLVLVQETQYF.

This chain connects TRBV28 to TRBJ2-5; D is undetermined. The CDR3 totals 15 residues. Trimming removed 1 base at V and 0 bases at J, with 9 bases between. The germline V gene has CDR1 MDHEN and CDR2 SYDVKM. CDR3 nucleotides: TGTGCCAGCAGTTTATTCGACGAGTACCAAGAGACCCAGTACTTC. Its translation: CASSLFDEYQETQYF. Full variable domain (rest looked up from reference TRBV28 and TRBJ2-5): DVKVTQSSRYLVKRTGEKVFLECVQDMDHENMFWYRQDPGLGLRLIYFSYDVKMKEKGDIPEGYSVSREKKERFSLILESASTNQTSMYLCASSLFDEYQETQYFGPGTRLLVL.

The DNA of the CDR3 is TGTGCCAGCAGCTTCAGGAGCCACCTAGGGACAAACACCGGGGAGCTGTTTTTT. This gives the protein CASSFRSHLGTNTGELFF. The chain uses TRBV11-2 and TRBJ2-2, with a weak D call TRBD1 (6 bases). The CDR3 has 18 residues. The germline V and J ends were trimmed by 3 bases and 2 bases, with 19 bases remaining between them. Germline CDR1 is SGHAT and CDR2 is FQNNGV.

The table lists this clonotype with a few counts. The chain has TRBV27 and TRBJ2-4; D may be TRBD2 (6 bases). The CDR3 runs to 16 residues. Germline V gives CDR1 MNHEY, CDR2 SMNVEV (reference sequence). V was shortened by 0 bases and J by 0 bases, with 9 bases between the two germline ends. The DNA of the CDR3 is TGTGCCAGCAGTTTATCGGGGGGATTAGCCAAAAACATTCAGTACTTC. This codes for CASSLSGGLAKNIQYF.

The V call is TRBV28, the J call TRBJ2-2; D is unresolved. Trimming shortened V by 2 bases and J by 4 bases, and 8 bases separated the two germline ends. CDR3 length equals 14 residues. Germline V gene sequence: CDR1 MDHEN, CDR2 SYDVKM. The CDR3 nucleotides are TGTGCCAGCAGTTTACCTCCTGGCACCGGGGAGCTGTTTTTT. Translating it yields CASSLPPGTGELFF.

There are many counts of this clonotype. The genes are TRBV29-1 and TRBJ2-5; 7 positions match TRBD1. The V segment lost 5 bases and the J segment 4 bases; nucleotides outside the gene matches: 7. The CDR3 spans 13 residues. CDR1 and CDR2 from the germline V gene are SQVTM and ANQGSEA. The CDR3 bases are TGCAGCGTTTGGACAGGCGCGGGAGAGACCCAGTACTTC. Translation gives CSVWTGAGETQYF.